This T cell receptor (beta chain) was captured by sequencing in a study of radiation and T cells in renal cell carcinoma. Method: immunoSEQ multiplex PCR; TCRdb's copy keeps in-frame clones and lacks some. The sample has 150,000 to 160,000 clones, over 80% seen once. The CDR3 spans 13 residues. V was shortened by 3 bases and J by 2 bases, with 7 bases between the two germline ends. CDR1 and CDR2 (germline): SGHTA, FQGTGA. Specified time point: blood 2 weeks post-SBRT. Specified treatment: 15 Gy SBRT to primary tumor, nephrectomy 4 weeks later. Radiation-treated patients gave blood at baseline, week 2 and week 4. This renal cell carcinoma was of the clear cell type.

The sample was blood, taken from a patient whose treatment included radiotherapy and nephrectomy. This sequence joins TRBV7-3 and TRBJ2-5; D gene unclear. This receptor was taken from a woman aged 45-59 years with renal cell carcinoma. The CDR3 spells CASSFSRQETQYF. The CDR3, as DNA: TGTGCCAGCAGCTTTTCGCGGCAAGAGACCCAGTACTTC.